The rows below give T cell receptor beta chains drawn from one sample of a study of early T cells in non-severe SARS-CoV-2 infection. Each CDR3 protein gets one entry after TCRdb re-called the 5' RACE reads with MiXCR. The sample records 65,000 to 95,000 distinct CDR3 sequences, around 8.7% being singletons. Sequences were obtained from whole blood. The receptors shown here come from an adult who was a healthcare worker with PCR-confirmed SARS-CoV-2 infection or an uninfected control (not recorded which). Each CDR3 is given with its conserved first and last residue. A D gene is named only where the DNA matches it firmly. Where a row states a size, it is once, few, many or the class of an expanded clone; other rows omit it.

j_call,cdr3_length,v_call,d_call,clone_size,cdr3_aa,cdr3_nt
TRBJ2-5,16,TRBV5-1,TRBD2,many,CASSIGTSGPDGTQYF,TGCGCCAGCAGCATCGGGACTAGCGGCCCCGACGGGACCCAGTACTTC
TRBJ2-3,16,TRBV4-2,TRBD2,many,CASSQESSGSLDTQYF,TGTGCCAGCAGCCAAGAATCGAGCGGGAGCTTAGATACGCAGTATTTT
TRBJ2-6,14,TRBV25-1,TRBD2,few,CASSERGGGNVLTF,TGTGCCAGCAGTGAACGTGGCGGGGGCAACGTCCTGACTTTC
TRBJ2-7,15,TRBV18,TRBD1,few,CASSPSRDRGYEQYF,TGTGCCAGCTCACCATCCCGGGACAGGGGTTACGAGCAGTACTTC
TRBJ2-7,12,TRBV6-6,NA,many,CASSQGIHEQYF,TGTGCCAGCAGTCAGGGGATACACGAGCAGTACTTC
TRBJ2-7,16,TRBV6-2/TRBV6-3,NA,few,CASSPGPDLGLYEQYF,TGTGCCAGCAGCCCAGGACCTGACCTGGGCCTCTACGAGCAGTACTTC
TRBJ2-7,13,TRBV28,TRBD1,few,CASSSGQGSEQYF,TGTGCCAGCAGCTCCGGACAGGGGAGCGAGCAGTACTTC
TRBJ2-7,14,TRBV24-1,NA,many,CATASGGTSYEQYF,TGTGCCACCGCCTCGGGTGGGACTTCCTACGAGCAGTACTTC
TRBJ1-1,12,TRBV6-6,TRBD1,many,CASRTGTAEAFF,TGTGCCAGCAGGACAGGGACAGCGGAAGCTTTCTTT
TRBJ2-5,14,TRBV6-5,NA,NA,CASSYSGRQETQYF,TGTGCCAGCAGTTACTCAGGGCGGCAAGAGACCCAGTACTTC
TRBJ2-5,11,TRBV20-1,NA,few,CSATYRETQYF,TGCAGTGCGACCTATCGGGAGACCCAGTACTTC
TRBJ2-3,17,TRBV24-1,NA,many,CATRAPTRDSGADTQYF,TGTGCCACCAGAGCACCGACACGGGACTCGGGGGCAGATACGCAGTATTTT
TRBJ2-1,19,TRBV12-3/TRBV12-4,TRBD2,many,CASSLEPLGLGGSYNEQFF,TGTGCCAGCAGTTTAGAGCCCCTAGGACTAGGAGGGTCCTACAATGAGCAGTTCTTC
TRBJ2-7,13,TRBV18,NA,many,CASSPGTSYEQYF,TGTGCCAGCTCACCAGGAACATCCTACGAGCAGTACTTC
TRBJ1-4,12,TRBV20-1,NA,many,CSTTPLGDKLFF,TGCAGTACCACCCCGCTGGGGGACAAACTGTTTTTT
TRBJ2-3,12,TRBV6-2/TRBV6-3,NA,many,CASSSRIDTQYF,TGTGCCAGCAGTTCCAGGATTGATACGCAGTATTTT
TRBJ1-1,12,TRBV7-2,NA,NA,CASSLGGIEAFF,TGTGCCAGCAGCTTAGGGGGAATTGAAGCTTTCTTT
TRBJ2-1,16,TRBV28,TRBD2,many,CATTGASGARYNEQFF,TGTGCCACCACTGGGGCGAGCGGGGCTAGATACAATGAGCAGTTCTTC
TRBJ1-5,17,TRBV2,TRBD1,many,CASGWGAGQGASQPQHF,TGTGCCAGCGGATGGGGTGCCGGACAGGGGGCGAGTCAGCCCCAGCATTTT